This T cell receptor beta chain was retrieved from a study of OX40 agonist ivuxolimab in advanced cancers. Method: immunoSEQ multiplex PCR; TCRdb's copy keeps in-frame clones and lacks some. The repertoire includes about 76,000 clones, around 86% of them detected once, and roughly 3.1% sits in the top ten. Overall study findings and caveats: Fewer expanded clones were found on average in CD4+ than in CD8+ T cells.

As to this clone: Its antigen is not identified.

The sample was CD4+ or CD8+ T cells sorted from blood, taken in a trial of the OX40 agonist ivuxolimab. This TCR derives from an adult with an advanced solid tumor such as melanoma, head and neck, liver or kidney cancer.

The CDR3 region has the DNA TGTGCCAGCAGCTCAAGCCAGGGGGCCGGGGAGCTGTTTTTT. It codes for CASSSSQGAGELFF. The chain joins TRBV7-9 to TRBJ2-2; 7 nucleotides agree with TRBD1. Germline loops: CDR1 SEHNR, CDR2 FQNEAQ (reference sequence). The CDR3 loop spans 14 amino acids. V gave up 4 bases and J gave up 6 bases; unmatched junction bases: 5.